Listed here are 28 T cell receptor beta chains from one sample, sequenced in a study of blood T cells in healthy people across ages. A J-beta primer mix and a sample-barcoded 5' primer were used in a second PCR of about 7 to 12 cycles. MiXCR was run by TCRdb on the 5' RACE reads, yielding one entry per CDR3 protein. The sample records about 1,400,000 distinct CDR3 sequences, 42% being singletons. Sequencing used blood. These receptors all come from a young woman in good health.

This clonotype was seen a few times. The rearrangement links TRBV4-1 to TRBJ1-2, with a possible D match to TRBD1 (6 bases). CDR1 is MGHRA and CDR2 is YSYEKL in the germline V gene. V lost 2 bases, J lost 6 bases, and 16 bases lay in between. This CDR3 has 15 amino acids. The CDR3 DNA reads as TGCGCCAGCAGCCAAAGGGGGGTCTGGGAGAATGGCTACACCTTC. It is translated as CASSQRGVWENGYTF.

V gene TRBV5-1 combines with J gene TRBJ2-1, with unresolved D. Germline assignment: CDR1 SGHRS and CDR2 YFSETQ. There are 15 residues in the CDR3. V lost 6 bases to trimming and J lost 0 bases, with 13 bases between them. The CDR3: CASTPHYTSYNEQFF. The CDR3 DNA sequence: TGCGCCAGCACACCACATTACACCTCCTACAATGAGCAGTTCTTC.

A few counts support this clonotype. V is TRBV6-2 or TRBV6-3 and J is TRBJ2-5, with no clear D. V lost 6 bases and J lost 6, with 8 bases in between. The CDR3 totals 11 residues. Per germline, CDR1 MNHEY and CDR2 SVGEGT. The CDR3 nucleotides read TGTGCCAGCAGCGAGTCGCAGACCCAGTACTTC. Amino acids: CASSESQTQYF.

In DNA form, the CDR3 reads TGTGCCAGCGTCCCCACGGAGATCAATGAGCAGTTCTTC. Amino acid sequence: CASVPTEINEQFF. The rearrangement joins TRBV7-2 to TRBJ2-1; D not certain. The CDR3 spans 13 residues. Trimming cost V 8 bases and J 6 bases, with 14 bases left between them. Germline assignment: CDR1 SGHTA and CDR2 FQGNSA.

The chain joins TRBV20-1 to TRBJ2-3, with a weak D call TRBD1 (5 bases). Germline-derived CDR1 and CDR2 are DFQATT and SNEGSKA (reference sequence). The germline V and J ends were trimmed by 3 bases and 1 base, with 17 bases remaining between them. The length of the CDR3 is 16 residues. The DNA of the CDR3 is TGCAGTGCTAGGAGCAGGGTCTCGTCTGGCACAGATACGCAGTATTTT. Amino acid sequence: CSARSRVSSGTDTQYF.

This chain connects TRBV5-1 to TRBJ2-7, with 8 bases that match TRBD1. From germline, CDR1 is SGHRS and CDR2 YFSETQ. This CDR3 region has 16 residues. The ends lost 3 bases at V and 1 base at J; junction bases unmatched: 9. In DNA form, the CDR3 reads TGCGCCAGCAGCTCTGGATCGGGACAGGCTTCCTACGAGCAGTACTTC. It yields the protein CASSSGSGQASYEQYF.

V usage is TRBV5-1 and J usage is TRBJ2-7; the D gene could be TRBD1 or TRBD2 (5 bases each). The length of the CDR3 is 16 residues. Germline CDR1 SGHRS, CDR2 YFSETQ. Trimming took 3 bases from V and 1 from J, leaving 17 bases between them. CDR3 bases: TGCGCCAGCAGCTCGTTCCCCGGGACGGCTTCCTACGAGCAGTACTTC. Translating gives CASSSFPGTASYEQYF.

V gene TRBV4-1 combines with J gene TRBJ1-5; D gene uncertain. Trimming left V 2 bases short and J 0 bases short, with 5 bases between. Germline CDR1 is MGHRA and CDR2 is YSYEKL. CDR3 length: 14 residues. CDR3 region: CASSQTNSNQPQHF. CDR3 bases: TGCGCCAGCAGCCAAACGAATAGCAATCAGCCCCAGCATTTT.

J is TRBJ2-3 and V is TRBV5-5; TRBD2 agrees at 8 bases. CDR1 SGHKS and CDR2 YYEKEE come from the germline V gene (reference sequence). This CDR3 has 16 amino acids. V lost 4 bases to trimming and J lost 3 bases; unmatched junction nucleotides: 10. The CDR3 is CASSKASGGFTDTQYF. The DNA of the CDR3 is TGTGCCAGCAGCAAGGCGAGCGGGGGTTTTACAGATACGCAGTATTTT.

In this sample, this clonotype turned up a few times. V gene TRBV20-1 combines with J gene TRBJ2-7, with TRBD2 identical over 8 bases. CDR3 length: 14 amino acids. The germline CDR1 and CDR2 sequences are DFQATT and SNEGSKA (reference sequence). The J segment lost 0 bases and the V segment lost 7 bases, leaving 8 bases of the junction unmatched. The CDR3 coding sequence is TGCAGTGTCAGAGGTCTAGCGGGCTCCTACGAGCAGTACTTC. It translates to CSVRGLAGSYEQYF.

For the CDR3, the DNA is TGCAGCGTTCGCTCAATGAACACTGAAGCTTTCTTT. As protein: CSVRSMNTEAFF. The chain combines TRBV29-1 with TRBJ1-1; D gene uncertain. Germline V lookup: CDR1 SQVTM, CDR2 ANQGSEA. V gave up 5 bases and J gave up 0 bases, with 7 bases separating them. The CDR3 has 12 amino acids. Looking up the rest from reference TRBV29-1 and TRBJ1-1 gives the full variable domain: SAVISQKPSRDICQRGTSLTIQCQVDSQVTMMFWYRQQPGQSLTLIATANQGSEATYESGFVIDKFPISRPNLTFSTLTVSNMSPEDSSIYLCSVRSMNTEAFFGQGTRLTVV.

This sequence joins TRBV27 and TRBJ1-5; the D is unclear. V lost 4 bases and J 6 bases, leaving 10 bases between the germline ends. The CDR3 runs to 13 residues. Germline CDR1 MNHEY, CDR2 SMNVEV (reference sequence). The CDR3 spells CASSSWAGQPQHF. In nucleotides, the CDR3 is TGTGCCAGCAGTTCATGGGCGGGTCAGCCCCAGCATTTT.

The chain joins TRBV29-1 to TRBJ2-3; D tentatively reads TRBD1 or TRBD2 (6 bases each). The CDR3 contains 12 residues. The V gene lost 8 bases and the J gene lost 6 bases, with 15 bases spanning the gap. Germline V gene lookup returns CDR1 SQVTM and CDR2 ANQGSEA. CDR3 bases: TGCAGCCACCACGGGGGCGGTGATACGCAGTATTTT. Amino acid sequence: CSHHGGGDTQYF.

The chain joins TRBV20-1 to TRBJ2-3; D is perhaps TRBD2 (7 bases). V lost 0 bases to trimming and J lost 10 bases, with 14 bases between them. From germline, CDR1 is DFQATT and CDR2 SNEGSKA (reference sequence). The CDR3 spans 13 residues. The CDR3: CSARDSRGRAQYF. DNA for the CDR3: TGCAGTGCTAGAGACAGTAGGGGGAGGGCGCAGTATTTT.

This clonotype has just a few counts. The V gene is TRBV5-1, the J gene TRBJ2-3, with D possibly being TRBD1 or TRBD2 (5 bases each). V lost 7 bases and J lost 4, with 19 bases in between. Germline CDR1 SGHRS, CDR2 YFSETQ. This CDR3 is 15 amino acids long. The CDR3 DNA reads TGCGCCAGCGGACATGAAGGGCAGGGAGCAGATACGCAGTATTTT. As protein: CASGHEGQGADTQYF.

The chain joins TRBV6-5 to TRBJ1-2; 8 nucleotides align to TRBD1. Germline-derived CDR1 and CDR2 are MNHEY and SVGAGI. CDR3 size: 13 residues. This CDR3 reads CASALDRDAGYTF. The CDR3 nucleotides read TGTGCGTCCGCACTGGACAGGGATGCTGGCTACACCTTC.

The chain combines TRBV2 with TRBJ1-1, with D uncertain. From germline, CDR1 is SNHLY and CDR2 FYNNEI. The ends were cut back, 10 bases at V and 11 bases at J, with 17 bases in the middle. The CDR3 sequence is 11 residues long. CDR3 region: CAIDRPNGAFF. The CDR3 region has the DNA TGTGCCATCGATCGACCCAACGGGGCTTTCTTT. The variable domain in full, completed from reference TRBV2 and TRBJ1-1, reads EPEVTQTPSHQVTQMGQEVILRCVPISNHLYFYWYRQILGQKVEFLVSFYNNEISEKSEIFDDQFSVERPDGSNFTLKIRSTKLEDSAMYFCAIDRPNGAFFGQGTRLTVV.

This clonotype was picked up a small number of times. This chain connects TRBV5-1 to TRBJ2-7; perhaps D is TRBD1 or TRBD2 (5 bases each). Trimming removed 7 bases at V and 5 bases at J, with 19 bases between. CDR1 and CDR2 from the germline V gene are SGHRS and YFSETQ. The CDR3 is made up of 14 amino acids. In nucleotides, the CDR3 is TGCGCCAGCGGACCCGGGACCACAGGAAACGAGCAGTACTTC. It specifies CASGPGTTGNEQYF.

This clonotype occurred a few times. The chain carries TRBV7-9 and TRBJ2-1; D possibly corresponds to TRBD1 (6 bases). CDR3 length equals 15 residues. The germline V gene encodes CDR1 SEHNR and CDR2 FQNEAQ (reference sequence). Trimming took 4 bases from V and 6 from J, leaving 16 bases between them. CDR3 in DNA: TGTGCCAGCAGCTCCTCGGACAGATTTGGCAATGAGCAGTTCTTC. Protein product: CASSSSDRFGNEQFF.

This chain uses TRBV6-1 with TRBJ1-5, with 8 bases fitting TRBD1. The CDR3 is made up of 15 amino acids. Germline V gene lookup returns CDR1 MNHNS and CDR2 SASEGT. The V and J ends lost 10 bases and 3 bases, in that order; junction bases with no gene match: 11. This CDR3 is CATGTGRTYNQPQHF. For the CDR3, the DNA is TGTGCCACCGGGACAGGCCGAACTTACAATCAGCCCCAGCATTTT.

In this sample, this clonotype turned up a few times. The chain joins TRBV10-3 to TRBJ1-1; D is perhaps TRBD1 (6 bases). V was clipped by 10 bases and J by 2 bases, with 14 bases between them. Germline V gene sequence: CDR1 ENHRY, CDR2 SYGVKD. This CDR3 is 13 amino acids long. CDR3 in DNA: TGTGCCACCTTGGACAGCCCAAACACTGAAGCTTTCTTT. Residues: CATLDSPNTEAFF.

This chain connects TRBV29-1 to TRBJ2-7, with TRBD2 matching over 7 bases. The CDR3 runs to 13 residues. Germline values: CDR1 SQVTM, CDR2 ANQGSEA. V lost 3 bases and J lost 5; bases outside the gene matches: 7. As DNA, the CDR3 is TGCAGCGTTGAGGCTAGCGGATGGGACGAGCAGTACTTC. This gives the protein CSVEASGWDEQYF.

This clonotype has ten or more counts. The chain has TRBV29-1 and TRBJ2-7; 11 bases align to TRBD2. V lost 7 bases and J lost 3; bases outside the gene matches: 5. CDR3 length equals 13 residues. Germline V gene data show CDR1 as SQVTM and CDR2 as ANQGSEA. The CDR3 sequence is CSAAGLAGYEQYF. The CDR3 DNA reads TGCAGCGCAGCAGGACTAGCGGGCTACGAGCAGTACTTC.

The genes are TRBV13 and TRBJ1-1; D is uncertain. V shed 5 bases and J shed 1 base, with 14 bases lying between them. The CDR3 is 15 residues long. In germline, CDR1 is PRHDT, CDR2 FYEKMQ (reference sequence). The chain's CDR3 is CASSPGPLQNTEAFF. CDR3 nucleotides: TGTGCCAGCAGCCCAGGACCCCTCCAGAACACTGAAGCTTTCTTT.

This clonotype showed up just a few times. The chain couples TRBV9 to TRBJ2-5; D gene unclear. Trimming left V 0 bases short and J 4 bases short, with 4 bases between. The CDR3 covers 12 residues. The germline CDR1 and CDR2 sequences are SGDLS and YYNGEE. The DNA of the CDR3 is TGTGCCAGCAGCGTAGAGAGAGAGACCCAGTACTTC. It translates to CASSVERETQYF.

V and J are TRBV9 and TRBJ2-3, with TRBD2 matching over 8 bases. Germline V gives CDR1 SGDLS, CDR2 YYNGEE. The trim removed 3 bases at V and 4 bases at J, leaving 13 bases unmatched. This CDR3 contains 17 residues. The CDR3 region has the DNA TGTGCCAGCAGCGAGAGCCCTACTAGCGGCGGCGCAGATACGCAGTATTTT. Residues: CASSESPTSGGADTQYF.

This rearrangement joins TRBV27 to TRBJ1-1; D is undetermined. The germline V and J ends were trimmed by 2 bases and 3 bases, with 10 bases remaining between them. From germline, CDR1 is MNHEY and CDR2 SMNVEV (reference sequence). The CDR3 length is 14 residues. The DNA of the CDR3 is TGTGCCAGCAGTTTAGGCTCGGGATACACTGAAGCTTTCTTT. This translates into CASSLGSGYTEAFF.

Regarding this clonotype: The junction shows a germline mismatch at one end, possibly a read error. The chain joins TRBV7-7 to TRBJ2-3; tentative D call: TRBD2 (5 bases). This CDR3 spans 17 amino acids. Per the germline V gene, CDR1 is SSHAT and CDR2 is FNYEAQ (reference sequence). In DNA form, the CDR3 reads TGTGCTAGCAGCTTAAGGGTCCGAGGGCTCGGCACAGATACGCAGTATTTT. It translates to CASSLRVRGLGTDTQYF.